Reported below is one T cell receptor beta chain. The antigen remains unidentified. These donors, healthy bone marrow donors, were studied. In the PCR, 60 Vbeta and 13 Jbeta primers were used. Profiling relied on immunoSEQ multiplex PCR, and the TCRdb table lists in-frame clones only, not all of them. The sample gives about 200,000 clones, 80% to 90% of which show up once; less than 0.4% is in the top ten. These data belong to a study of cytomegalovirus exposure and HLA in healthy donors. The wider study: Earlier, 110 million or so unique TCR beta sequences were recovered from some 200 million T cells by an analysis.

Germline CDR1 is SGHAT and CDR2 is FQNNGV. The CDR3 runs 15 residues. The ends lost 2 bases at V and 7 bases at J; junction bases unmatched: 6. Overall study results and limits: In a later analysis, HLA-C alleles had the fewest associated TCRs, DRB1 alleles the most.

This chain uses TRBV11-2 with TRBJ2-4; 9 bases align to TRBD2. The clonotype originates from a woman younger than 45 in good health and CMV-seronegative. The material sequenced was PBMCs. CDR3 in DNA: TGTGCCAGCAGCTTAATAGCGGGAGTCGGGAACATTCAGTACTTC. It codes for CASSLIAGVGNIQYF.